This TCR beta chain was sequenced for a study of T cells in Graves' hyperthyroidism and ophthalmopathy. Trimming took off 4 bases at V and 9 bases at J, with 16 bases between the two ends. This CDR3 has 14 residues. CDR1 WNHNN and CDR2 SYGVQD come from the germline V gene (reference sequence). What was amplified from RNA transcripts were TCR beta CDR3 regions. Researchers ran a first-round RT-PCR on the TCR CDR3 using the HTBI primer set. TCRdb processed the multiplex PCR reads anew with MiXCR; each CDR3 protein has one entry. The sample records around 450,000 distinct CDR3 sequences, about an eighth being singletons. Hyperthyroidism, newly diagnosed and lasting under 2 months, affected patients aged 18 to 65. Used for diagnoses were clinical symptoms, serum thyroxine and TRAb, thyroid ultrasound and orbital computed tomography. Extraction of PBMCs used roughly 10 ml of fresh peripheral blood. Study conclusions and caveats: Stable hyperthyroidism and ophthalmopathy were separated using 13 V-J signatures.

Of note for this clonotype: The antigen is undetermined.

Sequences were obtained from blood. The source is a woman younger than 30 with Graves' hyperthyroidism. The rearrangement links TRBV10-1 to TRBJ2-1; no definite D call. The CDR3 spells CASSGGRARAEQFF. CDR3 coding DNA: TGCGCCAGCAGTGGGGGTCGGGCCCGGGCTGAGCAGTTCTTC.